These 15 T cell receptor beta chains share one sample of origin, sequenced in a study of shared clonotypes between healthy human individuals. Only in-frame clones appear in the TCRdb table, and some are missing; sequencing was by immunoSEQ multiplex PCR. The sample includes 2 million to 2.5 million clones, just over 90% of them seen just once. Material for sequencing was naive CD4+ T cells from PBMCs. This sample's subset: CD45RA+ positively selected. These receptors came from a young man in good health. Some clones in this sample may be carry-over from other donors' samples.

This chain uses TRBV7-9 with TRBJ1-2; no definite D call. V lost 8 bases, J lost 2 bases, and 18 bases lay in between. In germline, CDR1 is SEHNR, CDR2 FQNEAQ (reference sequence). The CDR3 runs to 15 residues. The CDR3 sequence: CASSLTSIPNYGYTF. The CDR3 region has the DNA TGTGCCAGCTCATTGACCTCAATACCCAACTATGGCTACACCTTC. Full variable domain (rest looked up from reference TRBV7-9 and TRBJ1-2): DTGVSQNPRHKITKRGQNVTFRCDPISEHNRLYWYRQTLGQGPEFLTYFQNEAQLEKSRLLSDRFSAERPKGSFSTLEIQRTEQGDSAMYLCASSLTSIPNYGYTFGSGTRLTVV.

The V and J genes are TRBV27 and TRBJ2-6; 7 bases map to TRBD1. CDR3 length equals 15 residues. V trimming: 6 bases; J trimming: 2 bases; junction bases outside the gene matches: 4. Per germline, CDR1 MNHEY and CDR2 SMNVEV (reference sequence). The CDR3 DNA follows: TGTGCCAGCAGCAACCAGGGGGCTGGGGCCAACGTCCTGACTTTC. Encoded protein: CASSNQGAGANVLTF.

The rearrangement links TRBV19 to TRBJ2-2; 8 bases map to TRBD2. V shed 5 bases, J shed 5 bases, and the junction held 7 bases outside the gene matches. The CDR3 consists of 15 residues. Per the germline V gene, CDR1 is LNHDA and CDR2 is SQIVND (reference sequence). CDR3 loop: CASSVVAGITGELFF. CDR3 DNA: TGTGCCAGTAGTGTGGTAGCGGGAATTACCGGGGAGCTGTTTTTT.

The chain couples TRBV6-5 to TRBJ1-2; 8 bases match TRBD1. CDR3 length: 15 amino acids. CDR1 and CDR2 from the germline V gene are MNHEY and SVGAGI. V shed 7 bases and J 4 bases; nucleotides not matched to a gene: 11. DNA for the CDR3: TGTGCCAGCACCCTAAAGCCAGGGGGCCTCTATGGCTACACCTTC. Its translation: CASTLKPGGLYGYTF.

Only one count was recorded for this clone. As DNA, the CDR3 is TGTGCCAGCAGTTCCATAGCGGGAGGGCCTGAAAATGAGCAGTTCTTC. Translation: CASSSIAGGPENEQFF. The V gene is TRBV6-5, the J gene TRBJ2-1, with 11 bases lining up with TRBD2. The V gene's germline CDR1 is MNHEY and CDR2 SVGAGI. J gave up 7 bases and V 4 bases, and 9 bases lay outside the gene matches. The CDR3 is made up of 16 amino acids.

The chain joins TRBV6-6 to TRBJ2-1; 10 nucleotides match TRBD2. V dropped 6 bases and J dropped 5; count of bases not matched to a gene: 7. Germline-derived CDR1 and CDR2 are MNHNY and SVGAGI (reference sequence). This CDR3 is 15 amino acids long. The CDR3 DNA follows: TGTGCCAGCAGGACGCCGGGACTAGCGCACAATGAGCAGTTCTTC. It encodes CASRTPGLAHNEQFF.

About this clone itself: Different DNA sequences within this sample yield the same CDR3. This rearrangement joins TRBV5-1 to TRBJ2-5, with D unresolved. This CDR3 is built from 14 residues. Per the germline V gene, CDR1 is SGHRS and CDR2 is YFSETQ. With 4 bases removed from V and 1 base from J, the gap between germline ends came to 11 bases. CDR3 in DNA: TGCGCCAGCAGCCCCCTTGGCCCCCAAGAGACCCAGTACTTC. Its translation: CASSPLGPQETQYF.

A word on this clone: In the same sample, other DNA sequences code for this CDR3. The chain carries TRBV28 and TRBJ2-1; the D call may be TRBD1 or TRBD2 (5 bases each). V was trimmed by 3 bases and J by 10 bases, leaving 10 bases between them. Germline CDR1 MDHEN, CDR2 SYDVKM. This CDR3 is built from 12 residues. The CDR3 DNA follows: TGTGCCAGCAGTTTGCTTCGGGGCGAGCAGTTCTTC. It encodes CASSLLRGEQFF. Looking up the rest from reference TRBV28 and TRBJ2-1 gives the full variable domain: DVKVTQSSRYLVKRTGEKVFLECVQDMDHENMFWYRQDPGLGLRLIYFSYDVKMKEKGDIPEGYSVSREKKERFSLILESASTNQTSMYLCASSLLRGEQFFGPGTRLTVL.

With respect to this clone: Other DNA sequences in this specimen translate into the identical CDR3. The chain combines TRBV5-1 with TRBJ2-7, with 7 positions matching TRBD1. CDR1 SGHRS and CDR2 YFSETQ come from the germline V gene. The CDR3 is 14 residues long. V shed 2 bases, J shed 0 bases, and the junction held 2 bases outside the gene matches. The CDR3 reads CASSLAGGSYEQYF. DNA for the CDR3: TGCGCCAGCAGCTTAGCAGGGGGCTCCTACGAGCAGTACTTC.

Here the CDR3 DNA reads TGTGCCTGGAGTACCGGGGTGCTACAAGAGACCCAGTACTTC. Translating it yields CAWSTGVLQETQYF. This chain uses TRBV30 with TRBJ2-5, with D perhaps TRBD2 (5 bases). Germline V CDR1 and CDR2: GTSNPN, SVGIG (reference sequence). This CDR3 contains 14 residues. V lost 2 bases and J 2 bases, leaving 12 bases between the germline ends.

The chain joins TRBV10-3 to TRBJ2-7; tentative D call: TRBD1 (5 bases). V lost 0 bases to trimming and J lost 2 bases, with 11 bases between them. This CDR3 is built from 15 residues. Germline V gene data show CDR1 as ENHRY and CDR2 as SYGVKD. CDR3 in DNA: TGTGCCATCAGTGAGTCTGGTGGGGCAACCTACGAGCAGTACTTC. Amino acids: CAISESGGATYEQYF.

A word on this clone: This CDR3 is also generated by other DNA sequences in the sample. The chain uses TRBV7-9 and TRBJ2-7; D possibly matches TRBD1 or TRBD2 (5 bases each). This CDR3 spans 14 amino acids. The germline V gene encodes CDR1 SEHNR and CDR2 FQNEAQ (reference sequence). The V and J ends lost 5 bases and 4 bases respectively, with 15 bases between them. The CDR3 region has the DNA TGTGCCAGCAGCCGGGGCGGGCGGAGTTACGAGCAGTACTTC. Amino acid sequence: CASSRGGRSYEQYF.

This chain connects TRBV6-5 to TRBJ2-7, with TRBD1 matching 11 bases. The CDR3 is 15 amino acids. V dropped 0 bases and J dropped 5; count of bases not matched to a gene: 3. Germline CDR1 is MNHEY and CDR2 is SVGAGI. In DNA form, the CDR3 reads TGTGCCAGCAGTTACTCGTGGACAGGGGGCCACGAGCAGTACTTC. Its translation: CASSYSWTGGHEQYF.

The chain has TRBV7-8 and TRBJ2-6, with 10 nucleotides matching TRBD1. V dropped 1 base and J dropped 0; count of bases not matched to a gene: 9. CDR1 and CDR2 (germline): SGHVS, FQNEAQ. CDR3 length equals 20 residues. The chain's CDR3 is CASSLGWDRGFLSGANVLTF. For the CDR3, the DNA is TGTGCCAGCAGCTTAGGTTGGGACAGGGGATTCCTCTCTGGGGCCAACGTCCTGACTTTC.

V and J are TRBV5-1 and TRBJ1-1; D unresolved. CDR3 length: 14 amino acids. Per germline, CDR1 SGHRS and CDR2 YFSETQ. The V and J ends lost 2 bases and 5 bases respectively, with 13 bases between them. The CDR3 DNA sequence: TGCGCCAGCAGCTTCATCCAACTTGGTACTGAAGCTTTCTTT. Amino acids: CASSFIQLGTEAFF.